Following are 4 T cell receptor beta chains from one sample sequenced in a study of multiple sclerosis patients with progressive multifocal leukoencephalopathy. Method: immunoSEQ multiplex PCR; TCRdb's copy keeps in-frame clones and lacks some. The data show tens of thousands of clones, almost 90% seen once. Time point of the sample: around 13 months of natalizumab therapy. The source material was PBMCs, sampled from a patient treated with natalizumab. The receptors come from a human donor with multiple sclerosis.

V gene TRBV30 combines with J gene TRBJ1-6; perhaps TRBD1 as D (6 bases). The CDR3 runs to 13 residues. Between the trimmed V and J ends, which lost 0 bases and 7 bases, there was a span of 7 bases. CDR1 GTSNPN and CDR2 SVGIG come from the germline V gene (reference sequence). CDR3 sequence (DNA): TGTGCCTGGAGTGTCCAGGGGAATTCACCCCTCCACTTT. Protein: CAWSVQGNSPLHF.

This rearrangement joins TRBV5-4 to TRBJ1-2; 7 nucleotides match TRBD1. Germline values: CDR1 SGHNT, CDR2 YYREEE (reference sequence). J gave up 3 bases and V 0 bases, and 11 bases lay outside the gene matches. This CDR3 contains 17 residues. CDR3 in DNA: TGTGCCAGCAGCTTGGCCATCGGAGGAGGGGGCCACTATGGCTACACCTTC. This encodes CASSLAIGGGGHYGYTF.

The chain is built from TRBV28 and TRBJ2-2; D is undetermined. Germline V gene data show CDR1 as MDHEN and CDR2 as SYDVKM. The CDR3 covers 15 residues. Trimming removed 8 bases from V and 4 bases from J, with 17 bases in between. The CDR3 DNA reads TGTGCCAGCCGTCCCCCCGAAAGGGTCACCGGGGAGCTGTTTTTT. This codes for CASRPPERVTGELFF.

The V and J genes are TRBV7-2 and TRBJ2-3; D uncertain. The CDR3 is made up of 15 amino acids. Trimming shortened V by 1 base and J by 1 base, and 9 bases separated the two germline ends. The germline gives CDR1 SGHTA, CDR2 FQGNSA. This CDR3 is CASSLGVFGTDTQYF. The CDR3 DNA reads as TGTGCCAGCAGCTTAGGGGTATTCGGCACAGATACGCAGTATTTT.